The 18 T cell receptor beta chains reported below all come from one sample, sequenced in a study of Ad26.COV2.S vaccination and SARS-CoV-2 variants. TCRdb's table, derived via immunoSEQ multiplex PCR, lists solely in-frame clones and lacks some. Of hundreds of thousands of clones detected, more than 80% appear once; the ten largest clones hold approximately 1.5%. The treatment is: 19 received Ad26.COV2.S at low or high dose, single or two shots; several received placebo; per-sample allocation not given. The investigators took samples on day 63 after the first vaccine or placebo injection. Source: peripheral blood, taken in a trial of Ad26.COV2.S vaccine versus placebo. The receptors derive from a person aged 18-65 years who received the Ad26.COV2.S COVID-19 vaccine or a placebo.

This chain joins TRBV24-1 and TRBJ1-1; D unresolved. Trimming cost V 4 bases and J 10 bases, with 18 bases left between them. The CDR3 has 14 residues. Per germline, CDR1 KGHDR and CDR2 SFDVKD. The CDR3 DNA reads TGTGCCACCAGTGACCCAGACTCCGGACTTGGAGCTTTCTTT. Amino acid sequence: CATSDPDSGLGAFF.

V usage is TRBV7-9 and J usage is TRBJ2-7; 11 bases fit TRBD1. The CDR3 sequence is 15 residues long. The V segment lost 1 base and the J segment 6 bases; nucleotides outside the gene matches: 5. Per the germline V gene, CDR1 is SEHNR and CDR2 is FQNEAQ (reference sequence). The chain's CDR3 is CASSLVWTGGAEQYF. The CDR3 DNA reads as TGTGCCAGCAGCTTAGTCTGGACAGGGGGCGCCGAGCAGTACTTC.

This clone was seen a handful of times. The identical CDR3 is also encoded by other nucleotide sequences in the sample. The V call is TRBV19, the J call TRBJ1-2; D gene unclear. There are 15 residues in the CDR3. V lost 5 bases and J lost 7, with 20 bases in between. In germline, CDR1 is LNHDA, CDR2 SQIVND (reference sequence). CDR3 region: CASSSTAARGSGYTF. The CDR3 coding sequence is TGTGCCAGTAGTTCGACTGCGGCGCGGGGTTCTGGCTACACCTTC.

The V call is TRBV7-2, the J call TRBJ2-7, with 9 bases aligning to TRBD2. The CDR3 covers 14 residues. CDR1 and CDR2 (germline): SGHTA, FQGNSA. The J segment lost 5 bases and the V segment lost 1 base, leaving 3 bases of the junction unmatched. The CDR3 DNA is TGTGCCAGCAGCTTAGGGCGGGAGGGCCACGAGCAGTACTTC. It specifies CASSLGREGHEQYF.

The chain carries TRBV7-9 and TRBJ2-7; no clear D gene. Germline V gene sequence: CDR1 SEHNR, CDR2 FQNEAQ (reference sequence). The CDR3 is 15 residues long. V was pared by 5 bases and J by 6 bases, with 20 bases between. CDR3 coding DNA: TGTGCCAGCAGCCCGGGTCCTTCCTCAATCGGCGAGCAGTACTTC. Translated: CASSPGPSSIGEQYF.

CDR3 protein: CASSASGGIANYGYTF. CDR3 nucleotides: TGTGCCAGCAGCGCCTCAGGGGGGATCGCTAACTATGGCTACACCTTC. The rearrangement links TRBV7-2 to TRBJ1-2, with 7 bases lining up with TRBD1. Germline CDR1 SGHTA, CDR2 FQGNSA. The CDR3 is 16 residues long. V gave up 5 bases and J gave up 0 bases; unmatched junction bases: 9.

The gene calls are TRBV19 and TRBJ1-2; D not certain. This CDR3 comprises 14 residues. The germline V and J ends were trimmed by 4 bases and 2 bases, with 11 bases remaining between them. Germline V gene data show CDR1 as LNHDA and CDR2 as SQIVND (reference sequence). The CDR3 coding sequence is TGTGCCAGTAGTACCGCTCCCCAGAACTATGGCTACACCTTC. This codes for CASSTAPQNYGYTF.

This rearrangement joins TRBV19 to TRBJ1-2; 8 positions match TRBD1. This CDR3 comprises 15 residues. After removal of 4 bases from V and 6 bases from J, the junction contained 10 bases not matched to a gene. The germline CDR1 and CDR2 sequences are LNHDA and SQIVND (reference sequence). DNA for the CDR3: TGTGCCAGTAGTAGTCCCGGACAGGGTTCGGATGGCTACACCTTC. This translates into CASSSPGQGSDGYTF.

The chain links TRBV6-5 to TRBJ2-2, with D tentatively TRBD2 (7 bases). CDR3 length: 14 amino acids. V was shortened by 8 bases and J by 8 bases, with 18 bases between the two germline ends. In germline, CDR1 is MNHEY, CDR2 SVGAGI. CDR3 loop: CASGFGGLIGELFF. As DNA, the CDR3 is TGTGCCAGCGGGTTCGGGGGGCTTATTGGGGAGCTGTTTTTT.

The CDR3: CASSLNRVSGELFF. In nucleotides, the CDR3 is TGTGCCAGCAGCCTCAACAGGGTTTCCGGGGAGCTGTTTTTT. V gene TRBV4-2 combines with J gene TRBJ2-2; TRBD1 is a possible D gene (6 bases). V was cut by 4 bases and J by 6 bases, with 12 bases left in between. CDR1 LGHNA and CDR2 YNFKEQ come from the germline V gene. The CDR3 runs 14 residues.

This rearrangement joins TRBV15 to TRBJ1-2; TRBD1 might be the D (6 bases). V was shortened by 2 bases and J by 1 base, with 14 bases between the two germline ends. Germline CDR1 reads LNHNV; CDR2 reads YYDKDF (reference sequence). The CDR3 is 16 amino acids. In nucleotides, the CDR3 is TGTGCCACCAGCAGAAAAAGCAGGGGCGATAACTATGGCTACACCTTC. Translating it yields CATSRKSRGDNYGYTF.

CDR3 residues: CASTSGARWNTGELFF. DNA of the CDR3: TGTGCCAGTACTAGCGGGGCCCGCTGGAACACCGGGGAGCTGTTTTTT. This chain links TRBV19 with TRBJ2-2; 9 bases agree with TRBD2. Trimming removed 7 bases from V and 1 base from J; junction bases left unmatched: 7. The CDR3 is made up of 16 amino acids. Germline V gene data show CDR1 as LNHDA and CDR2 as SQIVND (reference sequence).

This clone was detected only a few times. This chain uses TRBV9 with TRBJ2-1; 8 nucleotides align to TRBD2. This CDR3 is 14 amino acids long. Germline V gene lookup returns CDR1 SGDLS and CDR2 YYNGEE. The V segment lost 2 bases and the J segment 2 bases; nucleotides outside the gene matches: 0. CDR3 in DNA: TGTGCCAGCAGCGTGGGACTAGCCTACAATGAGCAGTTCTTC. Protein sequence: CASSVGLAYNEQFF.

The chain has TRBV7-8 and TRBJ2-1; D tentatively fits TRBD1 or TRBD2 (5 bases each). The CDR3 has 14 residues. In germline, CDR1 is SGHVS, CDR2 FQNEAQ. The V gene lost 5 bases and the J gene lost 4 bases, with 12 bases spanning the gap. The CDR3: CASSPGTQYNEQFF. The CDR3 DNA sequence: TGTGCCAGCAGCCCCGGGACCCAATACAATGAGCAGTTCTTC. Variable domain in full (rest from reference TRBV7-8 and TRBJ2-1): GAGVSQSPRYKVAKRGQDVALRCDPISGHVSLFWYQQALGQGPEFLTYFQNEAQLDKSGLPSDRFFAERPEGSVSTLKIQRTQQEDSAVYLCASSPGTQYNEQFFGPGTRLTVL.

V and J are TRBV3-1 (or the pseudogene TRBV3-2) and TRBJ2-5, with no clear D. The CDR3 is made up of 17 amino acids. Per the germline V gene, CDR1 is LGHDT and CDR2 is YNNKEL (reference sequence). V lost 1 base and J lost 1, with 16 bases in between. The CDR3 spells CASSQVDVRDSQETQYF. For the CDR3, the DNA is TGTGCCAGCAGCCAAGTAGATGTGCGAGACTCCCAAGAGACCCAGTACTTC.

The gene calls are TRBV12-3 or TRBV12-4 and TRBJ1-2; D not certain. Trimming stripped 3 bases from V and 8 bases from J, with 7 bases between. The length of the CDR3 is 11 residues. This chain's CDR3 is CASSFGRGYTF. In DNA form, the CDR3 reads TGTGCCAGCAGTTTCGGACGCGGCTACACCTTC.

This chain joins TRBV6-6 and TRBJ2-7; D is undetermined. The CDR3 covers 13 residues. The V end lost 4 bases, the J end lost 5 bases, and 12 bases lay between the germline ends. Germline lookup yields CDR1 MNHNY and CDR2 SVGAGI (reference sequence). The CDR3 sequence is CASSLPPRDEQYF. The DNA for the CDR3 is TGTGCCAGCAGTTTACCCCCTAGGGACGAGCAGTACTTC.

To note about this clone: The same CDR3 arises from other DNA sequences in this sample as well. The rearrangement links TRBV18 to TRBJ1-1; possible D gene TRBD1, 6 bases. Germline V gives CDR1 KGHSH, CDR2 LQKENI. The CDR3 runs 14 residues. Deletions cut 1 base from V and 1 base from J, with 7 bases between. CDR3 sequence: CASSPLRGNTEAFF. CDR3 nucleotide sequence: TGTGCCAGCTCACCACTCAGGGGGAACACTGAAGCTTTCTTT. Variable domain in full (rest from reference TRBV18 and TRBJ1-1): NAGVMQNPRHLVRRRGQEARLRCSPMKGHSHVYWYRQLPEEGLKFMVYLQKENIIDESGMPKERFSAEFPKEGPSILRIQQVVRGDSAAYFCASSPLRGNTEAFFGQGTRLTVV.